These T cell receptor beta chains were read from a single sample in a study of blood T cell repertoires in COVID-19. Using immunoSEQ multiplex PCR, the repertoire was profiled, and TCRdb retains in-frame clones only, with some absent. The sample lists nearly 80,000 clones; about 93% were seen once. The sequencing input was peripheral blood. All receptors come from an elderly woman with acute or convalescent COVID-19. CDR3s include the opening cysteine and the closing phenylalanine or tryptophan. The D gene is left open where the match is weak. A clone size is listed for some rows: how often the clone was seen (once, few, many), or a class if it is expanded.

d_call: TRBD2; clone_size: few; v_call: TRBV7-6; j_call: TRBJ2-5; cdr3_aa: CASSFGTSGSFETQYF; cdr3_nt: TGTGCCAGCAGCTTTGGGACTAGCGGGAGTTTTGAGACCCAGTACTTC
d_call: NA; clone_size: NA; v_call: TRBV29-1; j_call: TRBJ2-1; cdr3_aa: CSVALSYNEQFF; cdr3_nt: TGCAGCGTTGCCCTCTCCTACAATGAGCAGTTCTTC
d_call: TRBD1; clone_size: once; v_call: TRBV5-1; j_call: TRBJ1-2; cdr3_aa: CASSPGGNYGYTF; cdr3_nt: TGCGCCAGCAGCCCAGGGGGGAACTATGGCTACACCTTC
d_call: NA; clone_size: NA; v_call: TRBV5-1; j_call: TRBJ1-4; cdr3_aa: CASSFGGTTHTSEKLFF; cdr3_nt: TGCGCCAGCAGCTTTGGGGGGACCACCCACACTAGTGAAAAACTGTTTTTT
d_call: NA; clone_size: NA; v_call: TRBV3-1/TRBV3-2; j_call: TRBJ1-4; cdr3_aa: CASSPRTVNEKLFF; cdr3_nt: TGTGCCAGCAGCCCTAGAACGGTTAATGAAAAACTGTTTTTT
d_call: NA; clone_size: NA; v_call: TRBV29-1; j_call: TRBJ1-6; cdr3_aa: CSVATGGYNSPLHF; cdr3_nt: TGCAGCGTGGCCACGGGGGGCTATAATTCACCCCTCCACTTT
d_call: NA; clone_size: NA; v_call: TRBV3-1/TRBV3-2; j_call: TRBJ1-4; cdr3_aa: CASSQSLLNEKLFF; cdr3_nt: TGTGCCAGCAGCCAAAGTCTACTGAATGAAAAACTGTTTTTT
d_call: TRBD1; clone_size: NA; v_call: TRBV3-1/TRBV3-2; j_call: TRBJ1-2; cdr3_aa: CASSQDSGQGLSF; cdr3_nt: TGTGCCAGCAGCCAAGACTCAGGACAGGGTCTCTCCTTC
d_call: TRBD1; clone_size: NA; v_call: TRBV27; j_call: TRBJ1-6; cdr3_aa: CASSILRTGAYSPLHF; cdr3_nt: TGTGCCAGCAGTATACTCCGGACAGGGGCCTATTCACCCCTCCACTTT
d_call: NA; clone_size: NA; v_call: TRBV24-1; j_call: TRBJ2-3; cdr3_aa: CATSDEDSTDTQYF; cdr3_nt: TGTGCCACCAGTGATGAGGATAGCACAGATACGCAGTATTTT
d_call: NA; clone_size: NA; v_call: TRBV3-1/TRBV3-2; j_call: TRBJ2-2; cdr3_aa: CASSRRLGEDTGELFF; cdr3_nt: TGTGCCAGCAGCCGACGACTAGGAGAGGACACCGGGGAGCTGTTTTTT
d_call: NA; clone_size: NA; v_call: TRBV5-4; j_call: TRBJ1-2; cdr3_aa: CASSPLDFRDGYTF; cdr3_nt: TGTGCCAGCAGCCCACTCGATTTCAGGGATGGCTACACCTTC
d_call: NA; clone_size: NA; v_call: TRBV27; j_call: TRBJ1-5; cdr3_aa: CASSLRGDNQPQHF; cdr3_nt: TGTGCCAGCAGTTTACGGGGGGACAATCAGCCCCAGCATTTT
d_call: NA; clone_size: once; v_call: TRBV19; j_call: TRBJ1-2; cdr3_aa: CASPTFQCPGGDGCTF; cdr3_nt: TGTGCCAGTCCCACCTTCCAATGCCCGGGGGGCGATGGCTGCACCTTC
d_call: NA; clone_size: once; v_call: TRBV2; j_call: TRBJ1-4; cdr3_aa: CASSSYTTNEKLFF; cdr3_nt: TGTGCCAGCAGCTCTTACACAACTAATGAAAAACTGTTTTTT
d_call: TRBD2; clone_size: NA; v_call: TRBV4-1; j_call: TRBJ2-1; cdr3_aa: CASSQLSGRAYNEQFF; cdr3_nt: TGCGCCAGCAGCCAGCTAAGCGGGAGGGCCTACAATGAGCAGTTCTTC
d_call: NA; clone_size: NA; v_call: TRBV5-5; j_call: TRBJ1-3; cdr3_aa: CASSLEAGKGGTIYF; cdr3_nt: TGTGCCAGCAGCTTGGAGGCTGGGAAAGGAGGCACCATATATTTT
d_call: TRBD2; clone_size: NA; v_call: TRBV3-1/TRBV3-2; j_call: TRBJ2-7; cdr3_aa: CASSQVPGGGPYEQYF; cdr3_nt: TGTGCCAGCAGCCAAGTTCCGGGAGGGGGGCCTTACGAGCAGTACTTC
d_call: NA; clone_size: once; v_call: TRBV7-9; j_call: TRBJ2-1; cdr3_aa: CASSLGGGLNEQFF; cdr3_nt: TGTGCCAGCAGCTTAGGAGGTGGTTTGAATGAGCAGTTCTTC
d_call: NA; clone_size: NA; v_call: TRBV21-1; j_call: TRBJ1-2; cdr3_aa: CASRQGTGGYTF; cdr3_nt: TGTGCCAGCAGACAGGGGACAGGTGGCTACACCTTC
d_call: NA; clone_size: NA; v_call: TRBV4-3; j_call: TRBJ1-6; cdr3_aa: CASSQMGMQSSYNSPLHF; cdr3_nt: TGCGCCAGCAGCCAAATGGGCATGCAAAGCTCCTATAATTCACCCCTCCACTTT
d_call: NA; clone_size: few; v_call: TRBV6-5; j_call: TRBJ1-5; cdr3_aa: CASSYSGTKDQPQHF; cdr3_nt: TGTGCCAGCAGTTACTCGGGGACAAAGGATCAGCCCCAGCATTTT
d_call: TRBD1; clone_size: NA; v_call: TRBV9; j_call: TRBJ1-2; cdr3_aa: CASSSQTGGYYGYTF; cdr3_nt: TGTGCCAGCAGCTCCCAAACAGGGGGCTACTATGGCTACACCTTC
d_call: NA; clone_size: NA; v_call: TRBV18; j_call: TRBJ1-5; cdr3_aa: CASSTYNQPQHF; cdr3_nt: TGTGCCAGCTCAACTTATAATCAGCCCCAGCATTTT
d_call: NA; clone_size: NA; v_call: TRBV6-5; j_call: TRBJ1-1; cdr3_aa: CASSRGLWAEAFF; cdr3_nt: TGTGCCAGCAGCAGGGGTTTATGGGCTGAAGCTTTCTTT
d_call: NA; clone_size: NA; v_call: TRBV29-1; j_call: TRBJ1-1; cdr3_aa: CSVLVIKTVSTEAFF; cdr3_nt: TGCAGCGTTCTCGTAATAAAGACAGTTAGCACTGAAGCTTTCTTT
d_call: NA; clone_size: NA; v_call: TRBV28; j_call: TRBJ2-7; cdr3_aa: CASSFFPSAVYEQYF; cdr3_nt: TGTGCCAGCAGTTTCTTTCCTAGCGCCGTGTACGAGCAGTACTTC
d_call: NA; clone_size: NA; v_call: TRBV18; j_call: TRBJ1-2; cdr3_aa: CASSPGGLGGGYTF; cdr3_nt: TGTGCCAGCTCACCAGGTGGGCTAGGAGGTGGCTACACCTTC
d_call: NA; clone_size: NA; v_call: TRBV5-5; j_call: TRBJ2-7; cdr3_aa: CASSLGGIDSYEQYF; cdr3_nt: TGTGCCAGCAGCTTGGGCGGGATTGACTCCTACGAGCAGTACTTC
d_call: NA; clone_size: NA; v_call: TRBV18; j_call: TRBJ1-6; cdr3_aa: CASSGTGGPPLHF; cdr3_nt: TGTGCCAGCTCAGGTACAGGCGGTCCACCCCTCCACTTT
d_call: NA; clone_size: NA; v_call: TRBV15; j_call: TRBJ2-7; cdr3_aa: CATSREARGSYEQYF; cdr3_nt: TGTGCCACCAGCAGAGAGGCCAGGGGCTCCTACGAGCAGTACTTC
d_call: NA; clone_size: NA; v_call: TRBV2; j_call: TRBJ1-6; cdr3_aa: CASTKEANSPLHF; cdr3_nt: TGTGCCAGCACGAAAGAGGCTAACTCACCCCTCCACTTT
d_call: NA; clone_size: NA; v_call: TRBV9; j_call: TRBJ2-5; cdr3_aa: CASSGGPGGGSQETQYF; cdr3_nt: TGTGCCAGCAGCGGGGGGCCGGGCGGGGGCTCGCAAGAGACCCAGTACTTC
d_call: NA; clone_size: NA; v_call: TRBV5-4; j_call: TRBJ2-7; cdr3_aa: CASSLWGAYEQYF; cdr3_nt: TGTGCCAGCAGCTTGTGGGGGGCCTACGAGCAGTACTTC
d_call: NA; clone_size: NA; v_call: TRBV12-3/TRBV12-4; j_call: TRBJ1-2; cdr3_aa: CASSRQTPYGYTF; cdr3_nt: TGTGCCAGCAGCAGACAGACCCCCTATGGCTACACCTTC
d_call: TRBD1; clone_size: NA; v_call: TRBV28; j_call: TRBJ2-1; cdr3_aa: CASSLTGVWEQFF; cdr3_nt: TGTGCCAGCAGTTTAACAGGGGTCTGGGAGCAGTTCTTC
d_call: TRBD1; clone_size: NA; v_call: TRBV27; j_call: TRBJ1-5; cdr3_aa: CASSRDRGGYSNQPQHF; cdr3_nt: TGTGCCAGCAGCCGGGACAGGGGGGGATATAGCAATCAGCCCCAGCATTTT
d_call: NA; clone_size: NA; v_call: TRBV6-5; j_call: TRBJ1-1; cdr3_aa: CASRLQANTEAFF; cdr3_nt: TGTGCCAGCAGACTGCAGGCGAACACTGAAGCTTTCTTT
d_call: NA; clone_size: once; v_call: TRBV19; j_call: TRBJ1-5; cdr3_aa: CASSIGYYSNQPQHF; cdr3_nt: TGTGCCAGTAGTATAGGGTACTATAGCAATCAGCCCCAGCATTTT
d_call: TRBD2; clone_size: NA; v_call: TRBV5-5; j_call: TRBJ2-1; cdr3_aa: CASSLVGASGRSTYNEQFF; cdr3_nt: TGTGCCAGCAGCTTGGTCGGGGCTAGCGGGAGATCCACCTACAATGAGCAGTTCTTC
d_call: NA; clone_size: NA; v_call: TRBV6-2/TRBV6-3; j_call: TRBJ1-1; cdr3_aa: CASSFQGNTEAFF; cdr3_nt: TGTGCCAGCAGCTTCCAGGGGAACACTGAAGCTTTCTTT
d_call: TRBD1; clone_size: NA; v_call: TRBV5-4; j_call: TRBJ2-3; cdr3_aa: CASSLGGHTTDTQYF; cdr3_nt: TGTGCCAGCAGCCTAGGGGGCCACACTACAGATACGCAGTATTTT
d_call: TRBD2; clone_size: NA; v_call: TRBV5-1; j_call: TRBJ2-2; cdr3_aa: CASSAELAGTGELFF; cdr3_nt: TGCGCCAGCAGCGCCGAACTAGCGGGCACCGGGGAGCTGTTTTTT
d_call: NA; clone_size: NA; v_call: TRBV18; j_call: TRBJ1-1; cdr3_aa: CASSSTLNRVETEAFF; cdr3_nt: TGTGCCAGCTCCTCGACACTGAACAGGGTTGAGACTGAAGCTTTCTTT
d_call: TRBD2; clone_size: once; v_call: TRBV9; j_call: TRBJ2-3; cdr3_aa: CASSHGGGTDTQYF; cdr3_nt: TGTGCCAGCAGCCACGGGGGGGGGACAGATACGCAGTATTTT
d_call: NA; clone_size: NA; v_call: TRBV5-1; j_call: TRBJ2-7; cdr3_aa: CASSLSQRGYEQYF; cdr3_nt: TGCGCCAGCAGCTTGAGTCAACGGGGCTACGAGCAGTACTTC
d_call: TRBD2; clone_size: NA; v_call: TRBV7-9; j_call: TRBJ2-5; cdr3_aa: CASSFGAAGGATQYF; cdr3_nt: TGTGCCAGCAGCTTCGGAGCGGCGGGGGGGGCGACCCAGTACTTC
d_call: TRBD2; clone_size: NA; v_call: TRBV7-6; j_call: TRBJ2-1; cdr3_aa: CASSLSSGGAIYNEQFF; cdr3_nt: TGTGCCAGCAGCTTAAGTAGCGGGGGGGCGATCTACAATGAGCAGTTCTTC
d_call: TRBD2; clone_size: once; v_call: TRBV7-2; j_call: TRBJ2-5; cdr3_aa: CASSNRRGVETQYF; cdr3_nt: TGTGCCAGCAGCAACAGACGGGGGGTTGAGACCCAGTACTTC
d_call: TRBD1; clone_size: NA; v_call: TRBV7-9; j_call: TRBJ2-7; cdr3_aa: CASSLSRGQGDEQYF; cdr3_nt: TGTGCCAGCAGCTTAAGTCGGGGACAGGGCGACGAGCAGTACTTC
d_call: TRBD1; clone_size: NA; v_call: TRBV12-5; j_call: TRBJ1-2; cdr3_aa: CASGLSTGGEDGYTF; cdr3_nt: TGTGCTAGTGGTTTGTCTACAGGGGGCGAAGATGGCTACACCTTC
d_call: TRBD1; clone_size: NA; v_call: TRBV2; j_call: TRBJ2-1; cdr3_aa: CASSELGDRGYNEQFF; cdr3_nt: TGTGCCAGCAGTGAACTTGGGGACAGGGGATACAATGAGCAGTTCTTC
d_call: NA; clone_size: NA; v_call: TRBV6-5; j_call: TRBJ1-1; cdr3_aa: CASTRVGGKFEAFF; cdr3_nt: TGTGCCAGCACTAGGGTGGGGGGTAAGTTTGAAGCTTTCTTT